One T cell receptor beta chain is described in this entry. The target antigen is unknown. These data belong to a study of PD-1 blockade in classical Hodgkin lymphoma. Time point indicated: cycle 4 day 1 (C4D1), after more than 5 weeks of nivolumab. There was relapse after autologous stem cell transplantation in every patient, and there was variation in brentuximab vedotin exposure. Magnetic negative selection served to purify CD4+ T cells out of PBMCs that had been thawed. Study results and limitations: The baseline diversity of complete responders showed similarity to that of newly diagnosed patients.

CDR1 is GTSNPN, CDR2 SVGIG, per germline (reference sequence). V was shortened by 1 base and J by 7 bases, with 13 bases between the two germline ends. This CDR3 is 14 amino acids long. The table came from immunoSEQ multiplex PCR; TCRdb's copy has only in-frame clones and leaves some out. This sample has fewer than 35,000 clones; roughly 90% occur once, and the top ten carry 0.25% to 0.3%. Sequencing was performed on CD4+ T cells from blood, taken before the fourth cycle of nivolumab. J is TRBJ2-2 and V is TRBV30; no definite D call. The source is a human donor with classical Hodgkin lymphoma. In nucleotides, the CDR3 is TGTGCCTGGAGTGCCAATCCGATAAGCGGGGAGCTGTTTTTT. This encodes CAWSANPISGELFF. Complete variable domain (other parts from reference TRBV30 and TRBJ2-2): SQTIHQWPATLVQPVGSPLSLECTVEGTSNPNLYWYRQAAGRGLQLLFYSVGIGQISSEVPQNLSASRPQDRQFILSSKKLLLSDSGFYLCAWSANPISGELFFGEGSRLTVL.